Following are 23 T cell receptor beta chains from one sample sequenced in a study of somatic mutations in cytotoxic T cells in rheumatoid arthritis. Here immunoSEQ multiplex PCR was the method, and the copy in TCRdb shows in-frame clones only, minus some. The sample has approximately 21,000 clones; about four fifths are singletons. The specimen sequenced was CD8+ T cells sorted from blood. The receptors shown here come from an adult with rheumatoid arthritis.

J is TRBJ2-3 and V is TRBV7-9; a possible D gene is TRBD1 (6 bases). The CDR3 spans 17 residues. In germline, CDR1 is SEHNR, CDR2 FQNEAQ (reference sequence). The ends were cut back, 5 bases at V and 3 bases at J, with 21 bases in the middle. CDR3 sequence (DNA): TGTGCCAGCAGCCCTAGTGGGCTGGGGGCAAGGACAGATACGCAGTATTTT. It translates to CASSPSGLGARTDTQYF.

The rearrangement uses TRBV27 and TRBJ2-7; unclear D gene. Germline values: CDR1 MNHEY, CDR2 SMNVEV (reference sequence). V lost 2 bases to trimming and J lost 1 base, with 6 bases between them. This CDR3 is built from 13 residues. Here the CDR3 reads CASSLRASYEQYF. CDR3 nucleotides: TGTGCCAGCAGTTTACGGGCTTCCTACGAGCAGTACTTC.

The chain couples TRBV7-3 to TRBJ2-3; D might be TRBD2 (6 bases). The CDR3 is 15 residues long. Germline-derived CDR1 and CDR2 are SGHTA and FQGTGA. V was trimmed by 5 bases and J by 4 bases, leaving 16 bases between them. In DNA, the CDR3 is TGTGCCAGCAGCCCTGGCCCGGAGGGCGCAGATACGCAGTATTTT. Residues: CASSPGPEGADTQYF.

The genes are TRBV11-3 and TRBJ2-1; D gene ambiguous. The CDR3 length is 15 residues. V lost 1 base and J 3 bases, leaving 10 bases between the germline ends. The germline CDR1 and CDR2 sequences are SGHNT and YENEEA. Here the CDR3 reads CASSLGGLRYNEQFF. CDR3 bases: TGTGCCAGCAGCTTAGGAGGATTGCGCTACAATGAGCAGTTCTTC.

J is TRBJ2-1 and V is TRBV4-2; 8 bases align to TRBD2. Germline CDR1 LGHNA, CDR2 YNFKEQ. Unmatched junction bases numbered 3, after V lost 0 bases and J lost 8 bases. The CDR3 is made up of 14 amino acids. CDR3 sequence reads: CASSQDGGADEQFF. The CDR3 coding sequence is TGTGCCAGCAGCCAAGACGGGGGGGCGGATGAGCAGTTCTTC.

This chain links TRBV19 with TRBJ2-7, with 7 nucleotides matching TRBD1. Germline CDR1 is LNHDA and CDR2 is SQIVND (reference sequence). CDR3 length: 17 residues. The trim removed 2 bases at V and 0 bases at J, leaving 10 bases unmatched. The CDR3 DNA sequence: TGTGCCAGTAGTATACTTCCCGGGACAGCAAGCTCCTACGAGCAGTACTTC. This gives the protein CASSILPGTASSYEQYF.

This clone came up a few times. The J gene is TRBJ1-6, the V gene TRBV4-1; D is unclear. V was shortened by 4 bases and J by 2 bases, with 12 bases between the two germline ends. This CDR3 spans 16 amino acids. The germline V gene encodes CDR1 MGHRA and CDR2 YSYEKL. Here the CDR3 DNA reads TGCGCCAGCAGCCCTGAGACCGGGGCCTATAATTCACCCCTCCACTTT. As protein: CASSPETGAYNSPLHF.

V is TRBV7-9 and J is TRBJ2-3; 10 nucleotides agree with TRBD1. The germline CDR1 and CDR2 sequences are SEHNR and FQNEAQ (reference sequence). V shed 1 base and J 6 bases; nucleotides not matched to a gene: 10. This CDR3 contains 17 residues. CDR3 amino acids: CASSLVGDRGLGDTQYF. In DNA, the CDR3 is TGTGCCAGCAGCTTAGTAGGGGACAGGGGTTTGGGTGATACGCAGTATTTT.

V is TRBV4-1 and J is TRBJ1-2; D is perhaps TRBD1 (6 bases). The V gene's germline CDR1 is MGHRA and CDR2 YSYEKL. The V end was cut by 0 bases, the J end by 5 bases, with 22 bases between. This CDR3 is 18 amino acids long. The CDR3 DNA reads as TGCGCCAGCAGCCAAGATCGTACAGGGAGCAGCCATGTGTATGGCTACACCTTC. Translation: CASSQDRTGSSHVYGYTF.

The chain recombines TRBV7-9 with TRBJ1-4; 8 positions match TRBD1. The J segment lost 1 base and the V segment lost 0 bases, leaving 7 bases of the junction unmatched. Germline-derived CDR1 and CDR2 are SEHNR and FQNEAQ (reference sequence). CDR3 length: 18 amino acids. The CDR3 here is CASSLAPTGGQTNEKLFF. The CDR3 bases are TGTGCCAGCAGCTTAGCGCCCACAGGGGGACAAACTAATGAAAAACTGTTTTTT.

The chain has TRBV6-5 and TRBJ1-3; D remains unclear. The CDR3 is made up of 13 amino acids. Germline lookup yields CDR1 MNHEY and CDR2 SVGAGI. Trimming took 9 bases from V and 4 from J, leaving 13 bases between them. The CDR3 spells CASGQAGGNTIYF. DNA of the CDR3: TGTGCCAGTGGTCAGGCGGGCGGAAACACCATATATTTT.

CDR3 sequence: CASSDSGRYNEQFF. The CDR3 DNA reads TGTGCCAGCAGTGACTCGGGCAGATACAATGAGCAGTTCTTC. This chain joins TRBV6-4 and TRBJ2-1; no firm D call. Germline V gene data show CDR1 as MRHNA and CDR2 as SNTAGT. The CDR3 totals 14 residues. Deletions cut 0 bases from V and 4 bases from J, with 7 bases between.

V is TRBV11-2 and J is TRBJ2-1; D is possibly TRBD1 or TRBD2 (5 bases each). This CDR3 is 15 amino acids long. Between the trimmed V and J ends, which lost 5 bases and 0 bases, there was a span of 11 bases. The germline V gene has CDR1 SGHAT and CDR2 FQNNGV. For the CDR3, the DNA is TGTGCCAGCAGCCCGGGACGAAACTCCTACAATGAGCAGTTCTTC. It codes for CASSPGRNSYNEQFF.

This clone was counted between two and nine times. This chain uses TRBV9 with TRBJ1-3; no reliable D call. Germline V gene data show CDR1 as SGDLS and CDR2 as YYNGEE. V lost 3 bases to trimming and J lost 4 bases, with 8 bases between them. This CDR3 has 13 residues. As DNA, the CDR3 is TGTGCCAGCAGCGCTGGGTCGGGAAACACCATATATTTT. This codes for CASSAGSGNTIYF.

This clone came up a few times. This chain's CDR3 is CASSQMWGTEAFF. CDR3 sequence (DNA): TGCGCCAGCAGCCAAATGTGGGGGACTGAAGCTTTCTTT. This sequence joins TRBV4-1 and TRBJ1-1; a possible D gene is TRBD1 (5 bases). Trimming removed 2 bases at V and 5 bases at J, with 9 bases between. The CDR3 length is 13 residues. Germline CDR1 MGHRA, CDR2 YSYEKL.

The chain uses TRBV7-9 and TRBJ2-3, with D perhaps being TRBD1 or TRBD2 (5 bases each). The CDR3 loop spans 17 amino acids. The ends were cut back, 4 bases at V and 4 bases at J, with 21 bases in the middle. Germline V CDR1 and CDR2: SEHNR, FQNEAQ (reference sequence). CDR3 in DNA: TGTGCCAGCAGCTCTCGGACGGAAAAAAGGGACCCAGATACGCAGTATTTT. Translation gives CASSSRTEKRDPDTQYF.

CDR3 sequence (DNA): TGTGCCAGCAGGGCGAAGGCTAGCGGGGGGAGTACGCAGTATTTT. This sequence encodes CASRAKASGGSTQYF. The gene calls are TRBV6-4 and TRBJ2-3; 11 positions agree with TRBD2. V dropped 6 bases and J dropped 8; count of bases not matched to a gene: 10. Germline lookup yields CDR1 MRHNA and CDR2 SNTAGT. This CDR3 has 15 amino acids.

This chain links TRBV5-4 with TRBJ2-3, with D perhaps TRBD2 (5 bases). The CDR3 sequence is 17 residues long. Deletions cut 0 bases from V and 2 bases from J, with 16 bases between. Looked up from germline, CDR1 is SGHNT and CDR2 is YYREEE (reference sequence). The CDR3 spells CASSLAGSAAPTDTQYF. Here the CDR3 DNA reads TGTGCCAGCAGCTTGGCCGGTAGCGCGGCACCCACAGATACGCAGTATTTT.

J is TRBJ1-3 and V is TRBV28; no clear D gene. The CDR3 loop spans 17 amino acids. V was shortened by 5 bases and J by 0 bases, with 17 bases between the two germline ends. Germline V gene sequence: CDR1 MDHEN, CDR2 SYDVKM. The CDR3 here is CASSPPFGLASGNTIYF. The CDR3 DNA is TGTGCCAGCAGTCCACCCTTCGGTCTTGCCTCTGGAAACACCATATATTTT. The whole variable domain, filled in from reference TRBV28 and TRBJ1-3, reads DVKVTQSSRYLVKRTGEKVFLECVQDMDHENMFWYRQDPGLGLRLIYFSYDVKMKEKGDIPEGYSVSREKKERFSLILESASTNQTSMYLCASSPPFGLASGNTIYFGEGSWLTVV.

The V and J genes are TRBV6-5 and TRBJ2-7; a weak D match, TRBD2 (7 bases). Germline lookup yields CDR1 MNHEY and CDR2 SVGAGI. V was shortened by 8 bases and J by 0 bases, with 14 bases between the two germline ends. The CDR3 contains 14 residues. The CDR3 nucleotides are TGTGCCAGCTCGGGCCGGGGGGCCTCCTACGAGCAGTACTTC. Its protein is CASSGRGASYEQYF.

The chain links TRBV19 to TRBJ1-6, with a possible D match to TRBD1 (5 bases). Germline CDR1 and CDR2: LNHDA and SQIVND (reference sequence). The CDR3 has 14 residues. The V end lost 3 bases, the J end lost 12 bases, and 15 bases lay between the germline ends. CDR3 bases: TGTGCCAGTAGTATCGGCAGGGTATTGGGACCCCTCCACTTT. It encodes CASSIGRVLGPLHF.

This clone was seen just once. The chain links TRBV19 to TRBJ1-2, with TRBD1 matching over 9 bases. J was trimmed by 2 bases and V by 3 bases; bases with no gene match: 10. Germline-derived CDR1 and CDR2 are LNHDA and SQIVND (reference sequence). CDR3 length: 17 residues. The CDR3 DNA reads TGTGCCAGTAGTATCCGGGACAGGGCGGATTTGAACTATGGCTACACCTTC. Its translation is CASSIRDRADLNYGYTF.

J is TRBJ2-7 and V is TRBV10-2; 13 bases map to TRBD2. Per germline, CDR1 WSHSY and CDR2 SAAADI. V lost 6 bases and J lost 5; bases outside the gene matches: 4. This CDR3 contains 14 residues. The DNA for the CDR3 is TGCGCCAGCAGAGAGGGACTAGCGGGGAACGAGCAGTACTTC. Amino acid sequence: CASREGLAGNEQYF.